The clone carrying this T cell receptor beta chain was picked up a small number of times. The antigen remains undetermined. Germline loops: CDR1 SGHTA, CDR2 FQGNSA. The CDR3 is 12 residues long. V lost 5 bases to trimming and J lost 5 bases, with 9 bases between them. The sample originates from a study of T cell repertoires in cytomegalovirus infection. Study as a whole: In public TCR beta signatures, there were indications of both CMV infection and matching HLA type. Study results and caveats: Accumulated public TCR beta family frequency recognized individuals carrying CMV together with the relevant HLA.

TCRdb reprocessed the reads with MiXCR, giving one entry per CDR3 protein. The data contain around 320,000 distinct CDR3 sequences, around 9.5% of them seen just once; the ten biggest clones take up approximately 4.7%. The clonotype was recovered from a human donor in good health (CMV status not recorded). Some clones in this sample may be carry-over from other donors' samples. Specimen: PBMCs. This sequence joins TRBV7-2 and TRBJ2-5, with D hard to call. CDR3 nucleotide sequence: TGTGCCAGCAGCCATAGTGGGGAGACCCAGTACTTC. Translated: CASSHSGETQYF.